The 9 T cell receptor beta chains presented below share a single source sample, sequenced in a study of T cells in Graves' hyperthyroidism and ophthalmopathy. RNA transcripts gave rise to amplified TCR beta CDR3 regions. Primed by the HTBI set, a first-round RT-PCR was run on the TCR CDR3. In TCRdb, the multiplex PCR reads were re-called with MiXCR into one record per CDR3 protein. The sample records hundreds of thousands of distinct CDR3 sequences, about 17% being singletons. Material for sequencing was blood. The receptors shown here come from a woman aged 45 to 65 with Graves' hyperthyroidism that later progressed to Graves' ophthalmopathy.

The rearrangement links TRBV7-8 to TRBJ1-1, with D hard to call. The germline gives CDR1 SGHVS, CDR2 FQNEAQ. The germline V and J ends were trimmed by 0 bases and 4 bases, with 12 bases remaining between them. The length of the CDR3 is 15 residues. The DNA of the CDR3 is TGTGCCAGCAGCTTAGCGCAACGGGTGAGCACTGAAGCTTTCTTT. The encoded protein is CASSLAQRVSTEAFF.

This clonotype has ten or more counts. The V gene is TRBV12-5, the J gene TRBJ2-1; D might be TRBD1 or TRBD2, each matching 5 bases. V lost 4 bases to trimming and J lost 2 bases, with 15 bases between them. The germline V gene encodes CDR1 LGHNT and CDR2 FRNRAP. This CDR3 contains 16 residues. CDR3 amino acids: CASGSGTENTYNEQFF. CDR3 nucleotides: TGTGCTAGTGGTTCGGGGACGGAAAATACCTACAATGAGCAGTTCTTC.

V and J are TRBV5-1 and TRBJ2-2; D is tentatively TRBD1 or TRBD2 (5 bases each). Germline V gene data show CDR1 as SGHRS and CDR2 as YFSETQ. This CDR3 contains 16 residues. Trimming removed 4 bases from V and 7 bases from J, with 20 bases in between. CDR3 loop: CASSPSGGGRSGELFF. DNA for the CDR3: TGCGCCAGCAGCCCCTCTGGTGGGGGACGAAGCGGGGAGCTGTTTTTT.

V is TRBV6-1 and J is TRBJ1-1; possible D gene TRBD1, 5 bases. Looked up from germline, CDR1 is MNHNS and CDR2 is SASEGT. V was trimmed by 2 bases and J by 0 bases, leaving 19 bases between them. This CDR3 is built from 18 residues. The CDR3 sequence is CASSEPLGGVDMNTEAFF. For the CDR3, the DNA is TGTGCCAGCAGTGAACCCTTGGGGGGGGTGGACATGAACACTGAAGCTTTCTTT.

In its sample, this clonotype was seen many times. The rearrangement joins TRBV3-1 to TRBJ1-6; 7 bases are shared with TRBD1. The germline gives CDR1 LGHDT, CDR2 YNNKEL (reference sequence). The CDR3 covers 15 residues. Trimming took 2 bases from V and 10 from J; bases not matched to a gene: 8. The CDR3 coding sequence is TGTGCCAGCAGCCAAATCGACAGGGATGGATCACCCCTCCACTTT. Residues: CASSQIDRDGSPLHF. Variable domain in full (rest from reference TRBV3-1 and TRBJ1-6): DTAVSQTPKYLVTQMGNDKSIKCEQNLGHDTMYWYKQDSKKFLKIMFSYNNKELIINETVPNRFSPKSPDKAHLNLHINSLELGDSAVYFCASSQIDRDGSPLHFGNGTRLTVT.

In its sample, this clonotype was seen many times. The V gene is TRBV18, the J gene TRBJ2-1; 8 bases are a match to TRBD1. The CDR3 is 15 amino acids. After removal of 1 base from V and 8 bases from J, the junction contained 7 bases not matched to a gene. CDR1 and CDR2 (germline): KGHSH, LQKENI. CDR3 in DNA: TGTGCCAGCTCACCACTAGGACAGGGTAGCGATGAGCAGTTCTTC. Protein: CASSPLGQGSDEQFF.

This clonotype was picked up many times. The rearrangement uses TRBV28 and TRBJ2-2, with no clear D. V was cut by 3 bases and J by 0 bases, with 8 bases left in between. Germline V gene data show CDR1 as MDHEN and CDR2 as SYDVKM. The CDR3 spans 15 residues. The CDR3 protein is CASSLGSTNTGELFF. DNA for the CDR3: TGTGCCAGCAGTTTGGGGTCCACGAACACCGGGGAGCTGTTTTTT.

The chain has TRBV4-1 and TRBJ1-2; D is unresolved. Germline CDR1 reads MGHRA; CDR2 reads YSYEKL. The V end lost 1 base, the J end lost 2 bases, and 8 bases lay between the germline ends. The CDR3 has 14 amino acids. This chain's CDR3 is CASSQVGINYGYTF. The CDR3 DNA follows: TGCGCCAGCAGCCAAGTAGGGATAAACTATGGCTACACCTTC.

The chain uses TRBV19 and TRBJ1-2; TRBD1 aligns across 11 bases. The CDR3 is made up of 14 amino acids. V lost 7 bases, J lost 8 bases, and 9 bases stayed unmatched. Germline CDR1 and CDR2: LNHDA and SQIVND (reference sequence). DNA for the CDR3: TGTGCCAGTACCAACGGACAGGGGGCGAAAGGCTACACCTTC. It is translated as CASTNGQGAKGYTF.